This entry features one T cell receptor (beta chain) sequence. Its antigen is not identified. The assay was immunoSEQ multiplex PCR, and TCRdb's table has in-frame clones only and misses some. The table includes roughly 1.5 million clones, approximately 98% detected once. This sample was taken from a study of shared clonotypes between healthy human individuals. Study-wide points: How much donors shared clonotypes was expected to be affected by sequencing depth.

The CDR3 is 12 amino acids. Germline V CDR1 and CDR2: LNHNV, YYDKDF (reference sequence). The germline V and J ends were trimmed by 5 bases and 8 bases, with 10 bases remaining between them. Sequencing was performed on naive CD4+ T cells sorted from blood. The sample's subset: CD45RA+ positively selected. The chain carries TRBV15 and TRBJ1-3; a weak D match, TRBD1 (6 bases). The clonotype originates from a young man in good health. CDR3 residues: CATSQGYYTIYF. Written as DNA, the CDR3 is TGTGCCACCAGCCAGGGGTATTACACCATATATTTT.